This is a list of T cell receptor beta chains from one sample in a study of blood T cell repertoires in COVID-19. Clones were sequenced by immunoSEQ multiplex PCR, and TCRdb holds only the in-frame ones, with some missing. The sample has 200,000 or so clones, about 79% seen once. The source material was peripheral blood. The receptor source for this set is a man aged 40-55 years who had recovered from COVID-19. CDR3s include the opening cysteine and the closing phenylalanine or tryptophan. Each record gives: J gene, clone size, V gene, D gene, CDR3 DNA, CDR3 protein. A D gene is named only where the DNA matches it firmly. Size is omitted from some rows. Given values are once, few, many or a class for expanded clones.

J gene: TRBJ1-1; clone size: few; V gene: TRBV7-9; D gene: NA; CDR3 DNA: TGTGCCAGCAGCCGTCGTTGGAACACTGAAGCTTTCTTT; CDR3 protein: CASSRRWNTEAFF
J gene: TRBJ2-7; clone size: NA; V gene: TRBV11-2; D gene: NA; CDR3 DNA: TGTGCCAGCAGCAGGGGCCCGAACTCCTACGAGCAGTACTTC; CDR3 protein: CASSRGPNSYEQYF
J gene: TRBJ1-1; clone size: once; V gene: TRBV3-1/TRBV3-2; D gene: TRBD1; CDR3 DNA: TGTGCCAGCAGCCAGTTCGACAGGGGGCATCGAGCTTTCTTT; CDR3 protein: CASSQFDRGHRAFF
J gene: TRBJ2-5; clone size: NA; V gene: TRBV4-3; D gene: TRBD2; CDR3 DNA: TGCGCCAGCAGCCAATCCGTAATGCTAGCGGGAGTAGAGACCCAGTACTTC; CDR3 protein: CASSQSVMLAGVETQYF
J gene: TRBJ2-7; clone size: NA; V gene: TRBV6-2/TRBV6-3; D gene: TRBD1; CDR3 DNA: TGTGCCAGCAGCCTGGGGACAGGCCCCTACGAGCAGTACTTC; CDR3 protein: CASSLGTGPYEQYF
J gene: TRBJ2-7; clone size: NA; V gene: TRBV11-3; D gene: TRBD2; CDR3 DNA: TGTGCCAGCAGCCCCGGGGGAGGGGCCTCCTACGAGCAGTACTTC; CDR3 protein: CASSPGGGASYEQYF
J gene: TRBJ2-7; clone size: NA; V gene: TRBV9; D gene: NA; CDR3 DNA: TGTGCCAGCAGCGTAGGGGCTGCTCTGTCCTACGAGCAGTACTTC; CDR3 protein: CASSVGAALSYEQYF
J gene: TRBJ2-7; clone size: few; V gene: TRBV12-3/TRBV12-4; D gene: NA; CDR3 DNA: TGTGCCAGCCAGGGGACGGACTCCTACGAGCAGTACTTC; CDR3 protein: CASQGTDSYEQYF
J gene: TRBJ2-2; clone size: NA; V gene: TRBV27; D gene: TRBD2; CDR3 DNA: TGTGCCAGCAGTTTTTTGGCGGGGGAATCCACCGGGGAGCTGTTTTTT; CDR3 protein: CASSFLAGESTGELFF
J gene: TRBJ2-7; clone size: NA; V gene: TRBV20-1; D gene: TRBD1; CDR3 DNA: TGCAGTGCGGGACAGGTTTACGAGCAGTACTTC; CDR3 protein: CSAGQVYEQYF
J gene: TRBJ1-5; clone size: NA; V gene: TRBV4-3; D gene: NA; CDR3 DNA: TGCGCCAGCAGCCAAGGGACAGGCAATCAGCCCCAGCATTTT; CDR3 protein: CASSQGTGNQPQHF
J gene: TRBJ2-7; clone size: NA; V gene: TRBV10-3; D gene: TRBD1; CDR3 DNA: TGTGCCATCAGTGCCAAGGGGGCAGATCACTCCTACGAGCAGTACTTC; CDR3 protein: CAISAKGADHSYEQYF
J gene: TRBJ1-4; clone size: NA; V gene: TRBV4-3; D gene: NA; CDR3 DNA: TGCGCCAGCAGCCAGGATACGAGAAGGGGGAAACTGTTTTTT; CDR3 protein: CASSQDTRRGKLFF